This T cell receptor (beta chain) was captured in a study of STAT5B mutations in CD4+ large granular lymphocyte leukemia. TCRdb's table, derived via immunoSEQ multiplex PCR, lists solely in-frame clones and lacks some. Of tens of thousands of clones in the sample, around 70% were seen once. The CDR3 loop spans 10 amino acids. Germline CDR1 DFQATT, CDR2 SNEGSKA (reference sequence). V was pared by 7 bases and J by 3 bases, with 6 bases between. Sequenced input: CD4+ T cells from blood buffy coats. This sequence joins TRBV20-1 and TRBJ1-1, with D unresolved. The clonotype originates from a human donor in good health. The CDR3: CSGVDTEAFF. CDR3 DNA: TGCAGTGGAGTCGACACTGAAGCTTTCTTT.